These 31 T cell receptor beta chains came from one sample sequenced in a study of T cells after yellow fever vaccination. TCRdb passed the 5' RACE reads through MiXCR, listing each CDR3 protein once. The sample consists of 400,000 to 650,000 distinct CDR3 sequences, 21% of them appearing once. The starting material was PBMCs, obtained roughly 20 days after the first yellow fever vaccination. The origin of the receptors is a man aged 18-30 years who received the YFV17D yellow fever vaccine.

The genes are TRBV5-1 and TRBJ1-4; D is uncertain. Germline-derived CDR1 and CDR2 are SGHRS and YFSETQ. Trimming removed 0 bases from V and 7 bases from J, with 7 bases in between. This CDR3 contains 13 residues. Written as DNA, the CDR3 is TGCGCCAGCAGCTTGGGGAGTGGTGAAAAACTGTTTTTT. Translation gives CASSLGSGEKLFF.

This clonotype appeared a few times. V usage is TRBV6-1 and J usage is TRBJ2-2; D gene ambiguous. The CDR3 covers 15 residues. The V and J ends lost 7 bases and 3 bases respectively, with 15 bases between them. The germline CDR1 and CDR2 sequences are MNHNS and SASEGT. The CDR3 DNA follows: TGTGCCAGCACGACTCCCGACGATTACACCGGGGAGCTGTTTTTT. It encodes CASTTPDDYTGELFF.

The sample holds one count of this clonotype. The chain links TRBV4-1 to TRBJ2-7; 14 nucleotides agree with TRBD2. Germline assignment: CDR1 MGHRA and CDR2 YSYEKL. V trimming: 4 bases; J trimming: 3 bases; junction bases outside the gene matches: 8. The CDR3 has 17 amino acids. CDR3 in DNA: TGCGCCAGCAGCCGGACTAGCGGGGGGCTCACTGTCTACGAGCAGTACTTC. Protein product: CASSRTSGGLTVYEQYF.

For this clonotype: A much larger clone lies a single base off, so this may be a read error. This rearrangement joins TRBV6-1 to TRBJ2-5; D is possibly TRBD2 (7 bases). In germline, CDR1 is MNHNS, CDR2 SASEGT. The CDR3 has 14 residues. As DNA, the CDR3 is TGTGCCAGCAGCGCGGAGGGGGGGGAAGAGGCCCAGTACTTC. Translating it yields CASSAEGGEEAQYF.

The V gene is TRBV7-6, the J gene TRBJ2-7; weak D call: TRBD2 (5 bases). The CDR3 consists of 13 residues. CDR1 and CDR2 from the germline V gene are SGHVS and FNYEAQ. The ends were cut back, 5 bases at V and 4 bases at J, with 12 bases in the middle. The CDR3 loop is CASSLNPGYEQYV. CDR3 nucleotide sequence: TGTGCCAGCAGCCTCAATCCGGGGTACGAGCAGTACGTC.

The chain carries TRBV10-2 and TRBJ2-3; D unresolved. Germline V gene data show CDR1 as WSHSY and CDR2 as SAAADI. V was clipped by 3 bases and J by 6 bases, with 4 bases between them. There are 11 residues in the CDR3. This CDR3 is CASSDWDTQYF. In nucleotides, the CDR3 is TGCGCCAGCAGTGATTGGGATACGCAGTATTTT.

V usage is TRBV7-2 and J usage is TRBJ2-1; 7 nucleotides match TRBD1. V was pared by 7 bases and J by 8 bases, with 11 bases of the junction left unmatched. The CDR3 totals 14 residues. CDR1 SGHTA and CDR2 FQGNSA come from the germline V gene. CDR3 sequence reads: CASIPRQGSYEQFF. The DNA for the CDR3 is TGTGCCAGCATACCAAGACAGGGAAGCTATGAGCAGTTCTTC. Complete variable domain (other parts from reference TRBV7-2 and TRBJ2-1): GAGVSQSPSNKVTEKGKDVELRCDPISGHTALYWYRQSLGQGLEFLIYFQGNSAPDKSGLPSDRFSAERTGGSVSTLTIQRTQQEDSAVYLCASIPRQGSYEQFFGPGTRLTVL.

This clonotype was seen only a few times. The gene calls are TRBV10-3 and TRBJ2-7; the match to TRBD1 covers 8 bases. The germline V gene encodes CDR1 ENHRY and CDR2 SYGVKD. The CDR3 is 13 amino acids. The V and J ends lost 7 bases and 1 base, in that order; junction bases with no gene match: 3. The CDR3 region is CAIMGQDSYEQYF. The CDR3 DNA reads as TGTGCCATCATGGGACAGGATTCCTACGAGCAGTACTTC.

This clonotype has only a few counts. The chain carries TRBV20-1 and TRBJ2-7; no firm D call. CDR1 is DFQATT and CDR2 is SNEGSKA in the germline V gene (reference sequence). The germline V and J ends were trimmed by 3 bases and 0 bases, with 12 bases remaining between them. CDR3 length: 14 residues. The CDR3 reads CSASKGSGSYEQYF. DNA for the CDR3: TGCAGTGCTAGTAAGGGCAGTGGCTCCTACGAGCAGTACTTC.

CDR3 in amino acids: CASRRSLLETQYF. The CDR3 region has the DNA TGTGCCAGCAGGCGCAGCTTACTCGAGACCCAGTACTTC. The chain is built from TRBV12-3 or TRBV12-4 and TRBJ2-5, with no clear D. Between the trimmed V and J ends, which lost 6 bases and 5 bases, there was a span of 13 bases. There are 13 residues in the CDR3.

The sample holds a few counts of this clonotype. The rearrangement joins TRBV5-1 to TRBJ2-7; the D is unclear. From germline, CDR1 is SGHRS and CDR2 YFSETQ. The V end lost 0 bases, the J end lost 0 bases, and 7 bases lay between the germline ends. The CDR3 extends over 14 amino acids. CDR3 protein: CASSLARHSYEQYF. CDR3 DNA: TGCGCCAGCAGCTTGGCGCGGCACTCCTACGAGCAGTACTTC.

This clonotype has a count of ten or more. The chain joins TRBV6-2 or TRBV6-3 to TRBJ2-7, with no clear D. The CDR3 is made up of 13 amino acids. V lost 7 bases to trimming and J lost 6 bases, with 16 bases between them. Germline assignment: CDR1 MNHEY and CDR2 SVGEGT. CDR3 nucleotide sequence: TGTGCCAGCACCCAACGCTGGGTCGGCGAGCAGTACGTC. Protein sequence: CASTQRWVGEQYV.

The table lists this clonotype with a few counts. This chain uses TRBV13 with TRBJ1-2, with 7 positions matching TRBD1. This CDR3 spans 16 amino acids. V gave up 4 bases and J gave up 4 bases; unmatched junction bases: 12. Germline V gene lookup returns CDR1 PRHDT and CDR2 FYEKMQ (reference sequence). CDR3 in amino acids: CASSYRQGEEGYGYTF. CDR3 DNA sequence: TGTGCCAGCAGCTATCGACAGGGAGAGGAGGGCTATGGCTACACCTTC. Complete variable domain (other parts from reference TRBV13 and TRBJ1-2): AAGVIQSPRHLIKEKRETATLKCYPIPRHDTVYWYQQGPGQDPQFLISFYEKMQSDKGSIPDRFSAQQFSDYHSELNMSSLELGDSALYFCASSYRQGEEGYGYTFGSGTRLTVV.

This clonotype was picked up a small number of times. The chain has TRBV7-2 and TRBJ2-2, with D hard to call. With 7 bases removed from V and 0 bases from J, the gap between germline ends came to 12 bases. This CDR3 comprises 15 residues. Germline CDR1 reads SGHTA; CDR2 reads FQGNSA. The CDR3 DNA follows: TGTGCCAGCACCGCCAGACTGCCGAACACCGGGGAGCTGTTTTTT. Its protein is CASTARLPNTGELFF.

In this sample, this clonotype turned up a few times. The V gene is TRBV7-9, the J gene TRBJ2-2, with TRBD1 matching 9 bases. The J segment lost 3 bases and the V segment lost 4 bases, leaving 3 bases of the junction unmatched. The CDR3 totals 15 residues. The germline V gene has CDR1 SEHNR and CDR2 FQNEAQ (reference sequence). The DNA for the CDR3 is TGTGCCAGCAGCTCGAGGACAGGGGACACCGGGGAGCTGTTTTTT. Translation gives CASSSRTGDTGELFF. Complete variable domain (other parts from reference TRBV7-9 and TRBJ2-2): DTGVSQNPRHKITKRGQNVTFRCDPISEHNRLYWYRQTLGQGPEFLTYFQNEAQLEKSRLLSDRFSAERPKGSFSTLEIQRTEQGDSAMYLCASSSRTGDTGELFFGEGSRLTVL.

This clonotype was counted only a few times. The chain recombines TRBV4-1 with TRBJ2-5, with 12 bases fitting TRBD2. Germline CDR1 is MGHRA and CDR2 is YSYEKL. Trimming cost V 4 bases and J 1 base; bases outside gene matches: 7. This CDR3 has 17 residues. CDR3 nucleotides: TGCGCCAGCAGCCCCTTTTCGACTAGCGGGAGCCAAGAGACCCAGTACTTC. Its translation is CASSPFSTSGSQETQYF.

This clonotype has a count of ten or more. J is TRBJ1-6 and V is TRBV12-3 or TRBV12-4, with TRBD1 identical over 7 bases. The CDR3 extends over 13 amino acids. Unmatched junction bases numbered 3, after V lost 6 bases and J lost 7 bases. This CDR3 reads CASSGTANSPLHF. In DNA form, the CDR3 reads TGTGCCAGCAGCGGGACAGCCAATTCACCCCTCCACTTT.

This clonotype is a singleton in its sample. V is TRBV7-6 and J is TRBJ2-3; D uncertain. The V and J ends lost 5 bases and 2 bases respectively, with 11 bases between them. Germline loops: CDR1 SGHVS, CDR2 FNYEAQ. CDR3 length equals 14 residues. This chain's CDR3 is CASSPDGFTDTQYF. The DNA of the CDR3 is TGTGCCAGCAGCCCGGACGGATTCACAGATACGCAGTATTTT.

This chain joins TRBV3-1 and TRBJ2-5, with 8 bases lining up with TRBD2. After removal of 4 bases from V and 2 bases from J, the junction contained 9 bases not matched to a gene. The V gene's germline CDR1 is LGHDT and CDR2 YNNKEL (reference sequence). This CDR3 has 16 amino acids. Written as DNA, the CDR3 is TGTGCCAGCAGCCGAACCGGGACTAGGGGGCAAGAGACCCAGTACTTC. Translation gives CASSRTGTRGQETQYF.

V is TRBV7-2 and J is TRBJ2-7, with D uncertain. Trimming cost V 3 bases and J 9 bases, with 21 bases left between them. CDR3 length equals 15 residues. Germline values: CDR1 SGHTA, CDR2 FQGNSA. CDR3 nucleotides: TGTGCCAGCAGCTTGGGTACATTGCCCTCCCGCGGGCAGTACTTC. It yields the protein CASSLGTLPSRGQYF.

The chain's CDR3 is CASSQDGGIGGASSYEQYF. The CDR3 nucleotides read TGCGCCAGCAGCCAAGACGGGGGCATAGGGGGGGCCTCCTCCTACGAGCAGTACTTC. The rearrangement uses TRBV4-3 and TRBJ2-7; possibly TRBD2 for D (7 bases). Germline CDR1 LGHNA, CDR2 YSLEER. V was cut by 0 bases and J by 0 bases, with 21 bases left in between. The CDR3 runs 19 residues.

V and J are TRBV4-2 and TRBJ1-3, with D possibly being TRBD1 (6 bases). Trimming shortened V by 0 bases and J by 7 bases, and 19 bases separated the two germline ends. From germline, CDR1 is LGHNA and CDR2 YNFKEQ. The length of the CDR3 is 17 residues. This chain's CDR3 is CASSQETGRARGNTIYF. CDR3 nucleotide sequence: TGTGCCAGCAGCCAAGAAACAGGGCGGGCTCGGGGGAACACCATATATTTT.

At least ten counts were recorded for this clonotype. The chain joins TRBV5-5 to TRBJ2-1, with 9 bases lining up with TRBD1. The germline CDR1 and CDR2 sequences are SGHKS and YYEKEE (reference sequence). Trimming removed 4 bases from V and 3 bases from J; junction bases left unmatched: 8. The CDR3 has 16 amino acids. The CDR3 sequence: CASSPTGGKVYNEQFF. CDR3 DNA: TGTGCCAGCAGCCCGACAGGGGGTAAGGTCTACAATGAGCAGTTCTTC. The entire variable domain, with the rest obtained from reference TRBV5-5 and TRBJ2-1, is as follows: DAGVTQSPTHLIKTRGQQVTLRCSPISGHKSVSWYQQVLGQGPQFIFQYYEKEERGRGNFPDRFSARQFPNYSSELNVNALLLGDSALYLCASSPTGGKVYNEQFFGPGTRLTVL.

This clonotype was observed at least ten times. The V and J genes are TRBV20-1 and TRBJ2-5; D unclear. Trimming shortened V by 5 bases and J by 3 bases, and 10 bases separated the two germline ends. Germline loops: CDR1 DFQATT, CDR2 SNEGSKA (reference sequence). The CDR3 totals 12 residues. The DNA of the CDR3 is TGCAGTGCTGTCCCCCGCGAAGAGACCCAGTACTTC. Translated: CSAVPREETQYF.

The chain uses TRBV7-2 and TRBJ1-5; D remains unclear. This CDR3 has 13 amino acids. Trimming shortened V by 4 bases and J by 5 bases, and 9 bases separated the two germline ends. The germline gives CDR1 SGHTA, CDR2 FQGNSA. CDR3: CASSSMSDQPQHF. DNA for the CDR3: TGTGCCAGCAGCTCTATGTCTGATCAGCCCCAGCATTTT. Full variable domain (outside the CDR3, taken from reference TRBV7-2 and TRBJ1-5): GAGVSQSPSNKVTEKGKDVELRCDPISGHTALYWYRQSLGQGLEFLIYFQGNSAPDKSGLPSDRFSAERTGGSVSTLTIQRTQQEDSAVYLCASSSMSDQPQHFGDGTRLSIL.

This clonotype has just a few counts. The gene calls are TRBV29-1 and TRBJ2-4; weak D call: TRBD1 (6 bases). Germline assignment: CDR1 SQVTM and CDR2 ANQGSEA. The CDR3 runs to 15 residues. Trimming stripped 0 bases from V and 1 base from J, with 10 bases between. CDR3 amino acids: CSVEDGGSAKNIQYF. Here the CDR3 DNA reads TGCAGCGTTGAAGATGGGGGCTCCGCCAAAAACATTCAGTACTTC.

This chain uses TRBV7-9 with TRBJ2-5, with D hard to call. CDR1 and CDR2 from the germline V gene are SEHNR and FQNEAQ (reference sequence). This CDR3 spans 10 amino acids. V lost 5 bases and J lost 6, with 4 bases in between. CDR3 nucleotides: TGTGCCAGCAGCCCACAGACCCAGTACTTC. It encodes CASSPQTQYF.

This chain connects TRBV27 to TRBJ2-3; possible D gene TRBD2, 6 bases. V was cut by 5 bases and J by 6 bases, with 12 bases left in between. The CDR3 is 13 residues long. Germline CDR1 MNHEY, CDR2 SMNVEV (reference sequence). The DNA of the CDR3 is TGTGCCAGCAGTGGGCCGGGGAGGGATACGCAGTATTTT. Protein product: CASSGPGRDTQYF.

This clonotype has just a few counts. The chain has TRBV6-5 and TRBJ2-3; 16 bases match TRBD2. With V trimmed by 4 bases and J by 3 bases, 7 bases remained unmatched. The CDR3 totals 18 residues. CDR1 is MNHEY, CDR2 SVGAGI, per germline. CDR3 loop: CASSWGTSGGAVTDTQYF. In nucleotides, the CDR3 is TGTGCCAGCAGTTGGGGGACTAGCGGGGGGGCCGTGACAGATACGCAGTATTTT.

The chain recombines TRBV24-1 with TRBJ2-7; 12 bases agree with TRBD1. This CDR3 spans 15 amino acids. J gave up 4 bases and V 4 bases, and 4 bases lay outside the gene matches. Looked up from germline, CDR1 is KGHDR and CDR2 is SFDVKD. The CDR3 protein is CATSDPGQGAYEQYV. The CDR3 DNA sequence: TGTGCCACCAGTGACCCGGGACAGGGGGCTTACGAGCAGTACGTC.

This clonotype was seen a handful of times. V and J are TRBV4-3 and TRBJ1-6; 11 bases fit TRBD1. Germline loops: CDR1 LGHNA, CDR2 YSLEER. This CDR3 has 17 amino acids. After removal of 1 base from V and 9 bases from J, the junction contained 8 bases not matched to a gene. The CDR3 coding sequence is TGCGCCAGCAGCCAAGGCCTCAAAGGGACAGGGGGTTCACCCCTCCACTTT. It yields the protein CASSQGLKGTGGSPLHF.